This TCR beta chain was captured by sequencing in a study of blood T cell repertoires in COVID-19. Study-level background: PBMCs, B-cell-depleted T cells, or T cells were the source of the cDNA or gDNA that made up the material.

The CDR3 has 14 amino acids. V was clipped by 4 bases and J by 4 bases, with 10 bases between them. The germline V gene encodes CDR1 MNHEY and CDR2 SVGEGT. Original methodology: Reference gene primer amplification gave nucleated cell count estimates. The table came from immunoSEQ multiplex PCR; TCRdb's copy has only in-frame clones and leaves some out. From that table come the V and J calls and clone size; the DNA was used to work out D and trimming. The table includes some 38,000 clones, 90% detected once. The clonotype originates from a man between 60 and 70 years old with active or convalescent COVID-19. The sequenced sample consisted of peripheral blood. The genes are TRBV6-2 or TRBV6-3 and TRBJ2-2; D is unclear. CDR3: CASSLAGSTGELFF. The CDR3 nucleotides read TGTGCCAGCAGTTTGGCAGGTAGCACCGGGGAGCTGTTTTTT.